A single sample gave rise to the 10 T cell receptor beta chains below, sequenced in a study of long-term antiretroviral therapy in people with HIV. The assay used was immunoSEQ (version v3.0), run at survey level. Assay used: immunoSEQ multiplex PCR; TCRdb lists only in-frame clones, some missing. The sample gives around 20,000 clones, 75% to 90% of which show up once; 7.5% to 9.5% is in the top ten. This material consisted of unsorted PBMCs, taken 4.2 years after starting antiretroviral therapy. These receptors originate from a man aged 50 to 59 with HIV.

The chain is built from TRBV19 and TRBJ1-5; 7 bases line up with TRBD1. CDR3 length: 13 residues. V lost 6 bases and J lost 6; bases outside the gene matches: 5. The V gene's germline CDR1 is LNHDA and CDR2 SQIVND (reference sequence). The CDR3 loop is CASSDRAGQPQHF. CDR3 in DNA: TGTGCCAGTAGCGACAGGGCGGGTCAGCCCCAGCATTTT.

The chain is built from TRBV5-6 and TRBJ2-7; D may be TRBD1 or TRBD2 (6 bases each). The V end was cut by 1 base, the J end by 4 bases, with 12 bases between. The CDR3 spans 14 residues. CDR1 SGHDT and CDR2 YYEEEE come from the germline V gene. The CDR3 sequence is CASSLYGGGYEQYF. Here the CDR3 DNA reads TGTGCCAGCAGCTTGTACGGGGGCGGGTACGAGCAGTACTTC.

The V gene is TRBV4-3, the J gene TRBJ2-7; the D gene is possibly TRBD1 (6 bases). Germline CDR1 reads LGHNA; CDR2 reads YSLEER. The CDR3 has 14 residues. V lost 4 bases, J lost 3 bases, and 13 bases lay in between. CDR3 protein: CASSPGAAGYEQYF. CDR3 DNA sequence: TGCGCCAGCAGCCCAGGGGCCGCGGGCTACGAGCAGTACTTC.

The chain employs TRBV23-1 and TRBJ1-2; TRBD1 agrees at 8 bases. TRBV23-1 is assigned to the ORF class and has an uncertain function. The V gene end was trimmed by 1 base and the J gene end by 7 bases; junction bases not matched to a gene: 14. The CDR3 is 17 residues long. CDR3 residues: CASSQFVGTGSNRGYTF. CDR3 DNA: TGCGCCAGCAGTCAATTCGTAGGGACAGGAAGTAACCGTGGCTACACCTTC.

This clone appeared a single time. The gene calls are TRBV7-9 and TRBJ1-1, with a possible D match to TRBD1 (6 bases). The CDR3 has 15 residues. CDR1 and CDR2 from the germline V gene are SEHNR and FQNEAQ (reference sequence). V lost 0 bases and J lost 2, with 10 bases in between. The CDR3 loop reads CASSLASDSNTEAFF. The CDR3 bases are TGTGCCAGCAGCTTAGCTTCGGACAGCAACACTGAAGCTTTCTTT.

This clone was found once. The rearrangement links TRBV12-5 to TRBJ1-1; D remains unclear. V was trimmed by 5 bases and J by 3 bases, leaving 13 bases between them. Per germline, CDR1 LGHNT and CDR2 FRNRAP. The length of the CDR3 is 14 residues. CDR3 sequence reads: CASGPPRSDTEAFF. CDR3 in DNA: TGTGCTAGTGGTCCCCCTAGATCCGACACTGAAGCTTTCTTT.

J is TRBJ2-5 and V is TRBV6-1; the D gene could be TRBD1 or TRBD2 (6 bases each). Trimming removed 8 bases from V and 5 bases from J, with 15 bases in between. CDR3 length: 13 amino acids. CDR1 and CDR2 from the germline V gene are MNHNS and SASEGT. DNA of the CDR3: TGTGCCAGCGAAGCCTCGGGGGCGGAGACCCAGTACTTC. Protein product: CASEASGAETQYF.

This chain joins TRBV25-1 and TRBJ2-3; D ambiguous. V was clipped by 3 bases and J by 3 bases, with 7 bases between them. The CDR3 is 13 residues long. Germline V gives CDR1 MGHDK, CDR2 SYGVNS. CDR3: CASSDEVTDTQYF. The CDR3 nucleotides read TGTGCCAGCAGTGACGAGGTGACAGATACGCAGTATTTT.

The chain carries TRBV2 and TRBJ2-2; no reliable D call. From germline, CDR1 is SNHLY and CDR2 FYNNEI. The CDR3 runs 13 residues. V lost 5 bases and J lost 4, with 8 bases in between. The CDR3 loop is CASSPLITGELFF. Here the CDR3 DNA reads TGTGCCAGCAGTCCTCTAATCACCGGGGAGCTGTTTTTT. Complete variable domain (other parts from reference TRBV2 and TRBJ2-2): EPEVTQTPSHQVTQMGQEVILRCVPISNHLYFYWYRQILGQKVEFLVSFYNNEISEKSEIFDDQFSVERPDGSNFTLKIRSTKLEDSAMYFCASSPLITGELFFGEGSRLTVL.

This clone was counted once. The chain combines TRBV5-1 with TRBJ1-1; no clear D. Germline CDR1 is SGHRS and CDR2 is YFSETQ. The length of the CDR3 is 14 residues. V gave up 0 bases and J gave up 4 bases, with 10 bases separating them. CDR3 coding DNA: TGCGCCAGCAGCTTGGATGGGGATGGCACTGAAGCTTTCTTT. It specifies CASSLDGDGTEAFF.